The entry that follows covers one T cell receptor (beta chain) sequence. The antigen is unknown. The sample belongs to a study of shared clonotypes between healthy human individuals. General study findings and limits: Since donors were few, the genetic and exposure-history diversity represented was limited.

The germline CDR1 and CDR2 sequences are SQVTM and ANQGSEA. The CDR3 has 16 residues. V lost 4 bases and J lost 1; bases outside the gene matches: 11. Assay used: immunoSEQ multiplex PCR; TCRdb lists only in-frame clones, some missing. Altogether around 500,000 clones are present, around 73% being singletons, with the ten largest covering around 12%. The sequenced sample was PBMCs. The chain joins TRBV29-1 to TRBJ2-5; 8 bases are shared with TRBD2. This clonotype originated in a woman aged 40-49 years in good health. Some clones in this sample may be carry-over from other donors' samples. The CDR3 DNA sequence: TGCAGCGTTGGGGATCCGTTGGCGGGAGGCCAAGAGACCCAGTACTTC. Encoded protein: CSVGDPLAGGQETQYF.